This T cell receptor beta chain originates from a study of blood T cell repertoires in COVID-19. The wider study: The analysed material was cDNA or gDNA that came from T cells, B-cell-depleted T cells, or PBMCs.

CDR1 is SGHTA and CDR2 is FQGTGA in the germline V gene. The ends lost 5 bases at V and 10 bases at J; junction bases unmatched: 9. The CDR3 totals 14 residues. Per the study methods: Amplification of reference gene primers was used by the study to estimate nucleated cell counts. The table came from immunoSEQ multiplex PCR; TCRdb's copy has only in-frame clones and leaves some out. V, J and clone size are those of that table, while D and trimming were read from the DNA. This table holds 150,000 or so clones, 85% to 90% found once. Input material: peripheral blood. The clonotype originates from a man younger than 35 with COVID-19, enrolled during active disease. The chain joins TRBV7-3 to TRBJ2-1, with TRBD2 matching 9 bases. The CDR3 reads CASSSGRSLREQFF. CDR3 DNA sequence: TGTGCCAGCAGCAGCGGGAGGTCCCTTCGGGAGCAGTTCTTC.